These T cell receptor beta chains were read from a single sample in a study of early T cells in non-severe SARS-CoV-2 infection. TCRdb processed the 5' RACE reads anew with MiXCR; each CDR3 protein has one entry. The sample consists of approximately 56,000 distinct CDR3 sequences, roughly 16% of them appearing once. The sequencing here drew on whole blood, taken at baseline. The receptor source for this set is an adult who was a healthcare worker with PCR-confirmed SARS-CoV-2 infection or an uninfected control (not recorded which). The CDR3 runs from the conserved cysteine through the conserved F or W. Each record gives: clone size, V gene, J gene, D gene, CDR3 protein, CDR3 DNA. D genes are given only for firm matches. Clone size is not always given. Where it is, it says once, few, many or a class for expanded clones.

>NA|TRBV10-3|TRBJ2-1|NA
CAIRVRGVEQFF
TGTGCCATCAGAGTGAGGGGAGTTGAGCAGTTCTTC
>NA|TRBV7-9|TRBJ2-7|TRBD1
CASSSNRGLASTYEQYF
TGTGCCAGCAGCTCCAACAGGGGTCTAGCCTCCACCTACGAGCAGTACTTC
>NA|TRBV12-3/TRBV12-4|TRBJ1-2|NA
CASSLLDKGTAF
TGTGCCAGCAGCCTCCTGGACAAGGGTACCGCCTTC
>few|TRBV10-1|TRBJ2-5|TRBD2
CASSEGTSGQETQYF
TGCGCCAGCAGTGAAGGGACTAGCGGACAAGAGACCCAGTACTTC
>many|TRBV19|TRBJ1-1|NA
CASSIGQLDTEAFF
TGTGCCAGTAGTATTGGACAGTTGGACACTGAAGCTTTCTTT
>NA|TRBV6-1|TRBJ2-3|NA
CASSDYPGTQYF
TGTGCCAGCAGTGATTATCCAGGGACGCAGTATTTT
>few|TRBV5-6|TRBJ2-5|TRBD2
CASSSMAGGGLFETQYF
TGTGCCAGCAGCTCCATGGCGGGAGGCGGTCTGTTCGAGACCCAGTACTTC
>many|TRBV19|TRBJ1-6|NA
CASDSGSLSPLHF
TGTGCCAGCGACAGTGGAAGCTTATCACCCCTCCACTTT
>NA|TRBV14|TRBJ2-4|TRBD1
CASSQERQGLAKNIQYF
TGTGCCAGCAGCCAAGAGAGACAGGGCCTAGCCAAAAACATTCAGTACTTC
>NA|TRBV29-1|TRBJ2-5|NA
CSVERGTQYF
TGCAGCGTTGAAAGGGGGACCCAGTACTTC
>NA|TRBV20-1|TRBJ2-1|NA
CSAPRFNEQFF
TGCAGTGCCCCACGGTTCAATGAGCAGTTCTTC
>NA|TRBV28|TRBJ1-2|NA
CATRLPSNYGYTF
TGTGCCACTCGATTACCCTCAAACTATGGCTACACCTTC
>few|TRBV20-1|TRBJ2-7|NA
CSATGHLNSYEQYF
TGCAGTGCTACGGGACATTTAAACTCCTACGAGCAGTACTTC
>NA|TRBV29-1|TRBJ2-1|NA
CSVAHNEQFF
TGCAGCGTTGCCCACAATGAGCAGTTCTTC
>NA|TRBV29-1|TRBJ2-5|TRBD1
CSVGPTGVEAQYF
TGCAGCGTTGGGCCTACAGGGGTCGAGGCCCAGTACTTC
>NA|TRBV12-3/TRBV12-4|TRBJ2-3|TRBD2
CASSRMDRRGAQYF
TGTGCCAGCAGCCGAATGGACCGTCGGGGGGCGCAGTATTTT
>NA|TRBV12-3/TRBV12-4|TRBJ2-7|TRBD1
CASSPTGQGLNEQYF
TGTGCCAGCAGTCCTACCGGACAGGGATTAAACGAGCAGTACTTC
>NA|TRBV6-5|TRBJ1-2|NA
CASSSYSDYGYTF
TGTGCCAGCAGTAGCTACAGTGACTATGGCTACACCTTC
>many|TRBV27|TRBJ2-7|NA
CASSLGPSYEQYF
TGTGCCAGCAGTTTAGGGCCCTCCTACGAGCAGTACTTC
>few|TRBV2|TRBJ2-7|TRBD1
CASKDRVDEQYF
TGTGCCAGCAAGGACAGGGTGGACGAGCAGTACTTC
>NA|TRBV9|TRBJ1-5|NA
CASSVGLAPNQPQHF
TGTGCCAGCAGCGTAGGACTCGCTCCCAATCAGCCCCAGCATTTT
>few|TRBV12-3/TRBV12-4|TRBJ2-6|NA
CASSFGANVLTF
TGTGCCAGCAGTTTTGGGGCCAACGTCCTGACTTTC
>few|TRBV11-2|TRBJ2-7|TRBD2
CASSLDVTSGTYEQYF
TGTGCCAGCAGCTTAGACGTGACTAGCGGGACCTACGAGCAGTACTTC
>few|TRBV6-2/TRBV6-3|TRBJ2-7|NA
CASSSPREGYEQYF
TGTGCCAGCAGTTCCCCCCGAGAAGGTTACGAGCAGTACTTC
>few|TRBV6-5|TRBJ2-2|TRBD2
CASSYSLAGVDTGELFF
TGTGCCAGCAGTTACTCGCTAGCGGGAGTTGACACCGGGGAGCTGTTTTTT
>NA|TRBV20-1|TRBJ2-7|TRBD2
CSASLAGGRHEQYF
TGCAGTGCTAGTTTAGCGGGGGGGCGACACGAGCAGTACTTC
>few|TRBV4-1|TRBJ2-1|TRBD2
CASSQGLAGAASSYNEQFF
TGCGCCAGCAGCCAAGGACTAGCGGGGGCCGCAAGCTCCTACAATGAGCAGTTCTTC
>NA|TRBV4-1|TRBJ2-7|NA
CASSSRDWGMEVFEQYF
TGCGCCAGCAGCTCCCGGGACTGGGGTATGGAAGTGTTCGAGCAGTACTTC
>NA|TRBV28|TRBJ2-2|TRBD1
CASRDRGPGELFF
TGTGCCAGCAGGGACAGGGGTCCCGGGGAGCTGTTTTTT
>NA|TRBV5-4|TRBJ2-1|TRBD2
CASSLEVAGGARDEQFF
TGTGCCAGCAGCTTGGAGGTAGCGGGAGGAGCACGGGATGAGCAGTTCTTC